The 15 T cell receptor beta chains listed next were all sequenced from one sample in a study of cytomegalovirus exposure and HLA in healthy donors. In the PCR, 60 Vbeta and 13 Jbeta primers were used. Generated by immunoSEQ multiplex PCR, the TCRdb table keeps only in-frame clones and is missing some. Here the sample spans around 150,000 clones, roughly 80% being singletons. Material: PBMCs. The receptors originated from a man younger than 35 in good health and CMV-seropositive.

This clone was seen a few times. The chain is built from TRBV5-8 and TRBJ1-5; a possible D gene is TRBD1 (5 bases). V was shortened by 4 bases and J by 7 bases, with 18 bases between the two germline ends. This CDR3 spans 15 amino acids. CDR1 and CDR2 (germline): SGHTS, YDEGEE. CDR3 in amino acids: CASSLYGGESQPQHF. The CDR3 nucleotides read TGTGCCAGCAGCCTCTATGGAGGGGAGTCGCAGCCCCAGCATTTT. Based on the CDR3 plus reference TRBV5-8 and TRBJ1-5, the full variable domain is EAGVTQSPTHLIKTRGQQATLRCSPISGHTSVYWYQQALGLGLQFLLWYDEGEERNRGNFPPRFSGRQFPNYSSELNVNALELEDSALYLCASSLYGGESQPQHFGDGTRLSIL.

Comment on this clone: A read error may account for a junction end that differs from germline. The genes are TRBV10-3 and TRBJ2-3; 10 bases are a match to TRBD2. Germline V lookup: CDR1 ENHRY, CDR2 SYGVKD. There are 17 residues in the CDR3. The CDR3 DNA follows: TGTGCCATCCGTGAGTCGGGAGCGGGAGGGCCTTCGGATACGCAGTATTTT. It codes for CAIRESGAGGPSDTQYF.

This chain connects TRBV5-4 to TRBJ2-6, with TRBD1 as a possible D gene (6 bases). This CDR3 is 15 amino acids long. V was shortened by 3 bases and J by 1 base, with 8 bases between the two germline ends. Germline loops: CDR1 SGHNT, CDR2 YYREEE (reference sequence). Written as DNA, the CDR3 is TGTGCCAGCAGCTCAGGGGTATCTGGGGCCAACGTCCTGACTTTC. Its translation is CASSSGVSGANVLTF.

This chain joins TRBV19 and TRBJ2-1; the D is unclear. Germline-derived CDR1 and CDR2 are LNHDA and SQIVND (reference sequence). This CDR3 is 14 amino acids long. Trimming took 5 bases from V and 11 from J, leaving 19 bases between them. The CDR3, as DNA: TGTGCCAGTAGTTATACCGCGACACCCACGAAGCAGTTCTTC. Residues: CASSYTATPTKQFF.

The chain combines TRBV6-1 with TRBJ1-5, with D unresolved. CDR1 is MNHNS, CDR2 SASEGT, per germline. The V end lost 3 bases, the J end lost 6 bases, and 12 bases lay between the germline ends. This CDR3 is 14 amino acids long. As DNA, the CDR3 is TGTGCCAGCAGTGAGACTGTGTCCCCTCAGCCCCAGCATTTT. It codes for CASSETVSPQPQHF.

The chain's CDR3 is CASSQPPTGTLLSQPQHF. CDR3 sequence (DNA): TGCGCCAGCAGCCAACCTCCCACCGGGACACTCTTGAGTCAGCCCCAGCATTTT. The chain recombines TRBV5-1 with TRBJ1-5, with a weak D call TRBD1 (6 bases). Germline V gives CDR1 SGHRS, CDR2 YFSETQ. The CDR3 extends over 18 amino acids. The ends were cut back, 4 bases at V and 6 bases at J, with 26 bases in the middle.

For the CDR3, the DNA is TGTGCCAGCAGCGTAGTAAGCGGGACACCTACGTATTTT. Its translation: CASSVVSGTPTYF. The chain joins TRBV9 to TRBJ2-3, with D possibly being TRBD2 (7 bases). The V gene's germline CDR1 is SGDLS and CDR2 YYNGEE. V was cut by 0 bases and J by 14 bases, with 16 bases left in between. This CDR3 spans 13 amino acids.

J is TRBJ2-7 and V is TRBV28; a possible D gene is TRBD2 (6 bases). V gave up 3 bases and J gave up 2 bases, with 14 bases separating them. The CDR3 totals 15 residues. Germline lookup yields CDR1 MDHEN and CDR2 SYDVKM. CDR3 sequence reads: CASSFDVADTYEQYF. The CDR3 DNA sequence: TGTGCCAGCAGTTTCGATGTAGCGGATACCTACGAGCAGTACTTC. Drawing the rest from reference TRBV28 and TRBJ2-7, the complete variable domain is DVKVTQSSRYLVKRTGEKVFLECVQDMDHENMFWYRQDPGLGLRLIYFSYDVKMKEKGDIPEGYSVSREKKERFSLILESASTNQTSMYLCASSFDVADTYEQYFGPGTRLTVT.

This rearrangement joins TRBV6-6 to TRBJ2-5, with D uncertain. CDR1 MNHNY and CDR2 SVGAGI come from the germline V gene (reference sequence). The V end lost 4 bases, the J end lost 5 bases, and 20 bases lay between the germline ends. The CDR3 covers 16 residues. The CDR3: CASSLRLSRAVETQYF. The CDR3 DNA reads TGTGCCAGCAGTTTGCGCCTATCTCGCGCCGTTGAGACCCAGTACTTC.

V is TRBV27 and J is TRBJ2-5; D is unclear. The CDR3 has 12 amino acids. V was cut by 6 bases and J by 3 bases, with 8 bases left in between. The germline V gene encodes CDR1 MNHEY and CDR2 SMNVEV (reference sequence). The CDR3, as DNA: TGTGCCAGCAGCCAGGATAAAGAGACCCAGTACTTC. This encodes CASSQDKETQYF.

This chain joins TRBV5-6 and TRBJ2-7; TRBD2 might be the D (6 bases). CDR3 length: 14 amino acids. V was pared by 1 base and J by 4 bases, with 12 bases between. CDR1 is SGHDT and CDR2 is YYEEEE in the germline V gene. The DNA for the CDR3 is TGTGCCAGCAGCTTGCAGGGCGGGGTTTACGAGCAGTACTTC. It yields the protein CASSLQGGVYEQYF.

The chain carries TRBV25-1 and TRBJ1-2; TRBD1 might be the D (5 bases). Per germline, CDR1 MGHDK and CDR2 SYGVNS. Trimming removed 3 bases from V and 1 base from J, with 15 bases in between. The CDR3 is 16 amino acids. This CDR3 is CASSDPSRGSNYGYTF. In nucleotides, the CDR3 is TGTGCCAGCAGTGACCCGTCTAGGGGCAGTAACTATGGCTACACCTTC.

DNA of the CDR3: TGTGCCAGCACCCGGACAGACAAGAACACTGAAGCTTTCTTT. It specifies CASTRTDKNTEAFF. V and J are TRBV2 and TRBJ1-1; TRBD1 is a possible D gene (6 bases). The CDR3 totals 14 residues. Trimming removed 7 bases at V and 1 base at J, with 13 bases between. CDR1 SNHLY and CDR2 FYNNEI come from the germline V gene.

On this clone itself: The junction differs from germline at one of its ends, possibly a read error. V and J are TRBV28 and TRBJ1-4; 9 bases map to TRBD1. CDR3 size: 16 residues. CDR1 and CDR2 (germline): MDHEN, SYDVKM. DNA for the CDR3: TGTGCCCGCAGTTCCCCTGGGACAGGGATTAATGAAAAACTGTTTTTT. This encodes CARSSPGTGINEKLFF.

Comments on this clone: A junction end diverges from the germline sequence, so it may reflect a read error. This sequence joins TRBV28 and TRBJ1-1, with D uncertain. The germline V gene has CDR1 MDHEN and CDR2 SYDVKM. CDR3 length equals 15 residues. CDR3 sequence (DNA): TGTTCCAGCAGTTCCCCCGGGAGCCAGTCCACTGAAGCTTTCTTT. Residues: CSSSSPGSQSTEAFF.